A single T cell receptor beta chain is shown here with its context. Its antigen is still unknown. This CDR3 spans 16 amino acids. With 1 base removed from V and 6 bases from J, the gap between germline ends came to 18 bases. From germline, CDR1 is MGHRA and CDR2 YSYEKL. This entry comes from a study of cytomegalovirus exposure and HLA in healthy donors. Study at large: Earlier findings included roughly 120 million unique TCR beta sequences obtained from 150 million to 200 million T cells. Study results and caveats: Certain indistinguishable V segments, among them TRBV6-2 and TRBV6-3, were excluded.

The PCR contained 60 Vbeta and 13 Jbeta primers. The repertoire was sequenced with immunoSEQ multiplex PCR; TCRdb's copy has only in-frame clones and lacks some. The table records about 97,000 clones, nearly 65% of them present only once. This chain links TRBV4-1 with TRBJ1-2; a possible D gene is TRBD1 (5 bases). Sample: PBMCs. The receptor was derived from a human donor in good health. The CDR3 DNA sequence: TGCGCCAGCAGCCAAGGCCGAGGTGGGAGGGGCCATGGCTACACCTTC. Protein sequence: CASSQGRGGRGHGYTF.